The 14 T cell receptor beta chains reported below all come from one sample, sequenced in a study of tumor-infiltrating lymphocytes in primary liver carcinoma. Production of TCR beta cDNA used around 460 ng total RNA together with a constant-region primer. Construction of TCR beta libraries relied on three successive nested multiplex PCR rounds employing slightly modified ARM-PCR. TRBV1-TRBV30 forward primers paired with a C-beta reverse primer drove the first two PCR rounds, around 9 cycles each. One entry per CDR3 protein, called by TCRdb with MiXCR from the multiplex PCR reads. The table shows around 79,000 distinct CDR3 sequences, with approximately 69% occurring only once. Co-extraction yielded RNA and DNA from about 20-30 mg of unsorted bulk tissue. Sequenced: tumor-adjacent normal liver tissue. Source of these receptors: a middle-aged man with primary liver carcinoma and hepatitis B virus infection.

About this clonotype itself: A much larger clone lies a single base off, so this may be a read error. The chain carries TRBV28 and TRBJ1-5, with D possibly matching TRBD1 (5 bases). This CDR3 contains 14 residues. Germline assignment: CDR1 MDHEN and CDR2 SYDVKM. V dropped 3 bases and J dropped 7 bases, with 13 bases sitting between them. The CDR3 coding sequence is TGTGCCAGCAGTTTCAGTGGGGCGGGGCAGCCCCAGCATTTT. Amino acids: CASSFSGAGQPQHF.

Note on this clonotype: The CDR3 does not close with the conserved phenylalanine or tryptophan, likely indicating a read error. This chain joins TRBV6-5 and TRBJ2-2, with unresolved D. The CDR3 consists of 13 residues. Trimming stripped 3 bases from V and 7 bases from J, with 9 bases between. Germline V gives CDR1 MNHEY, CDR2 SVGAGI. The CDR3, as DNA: TGTGCCAGCAGTTATCCCCCAATCGGGGAGCTGTTTCTT. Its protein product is CASSYPPIGELFL.

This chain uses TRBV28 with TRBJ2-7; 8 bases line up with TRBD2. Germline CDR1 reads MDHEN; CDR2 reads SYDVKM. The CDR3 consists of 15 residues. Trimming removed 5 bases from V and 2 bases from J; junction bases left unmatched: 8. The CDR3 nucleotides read TGTGCCAGCAGTGTGGGGTCAGCGGGAGCCTACGAGCAGTACTTC. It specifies CASSVGSAGAYEQYF.

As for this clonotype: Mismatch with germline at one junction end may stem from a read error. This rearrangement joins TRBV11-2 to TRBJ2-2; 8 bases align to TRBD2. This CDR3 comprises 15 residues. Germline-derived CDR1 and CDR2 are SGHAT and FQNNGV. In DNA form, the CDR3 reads TGTGCCAGCAGCCCCCGGACTAGCCACACTAGGGAGATGTTTTTT. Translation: CASSPRTSHTREMFF.

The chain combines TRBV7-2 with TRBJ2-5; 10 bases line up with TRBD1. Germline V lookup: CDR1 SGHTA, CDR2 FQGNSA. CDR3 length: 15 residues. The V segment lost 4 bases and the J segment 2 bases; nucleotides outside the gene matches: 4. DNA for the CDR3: TGTGCCAGCAGCTCGGGACAGGGGAATCAAGAGACCCAGTACTTC. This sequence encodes CASSSGQGNQETQYF.

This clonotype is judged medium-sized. CDR3 sequence (DNA): TGTGCCAGCAGCTTTTCCCGAATGTTTCCCTACGAGCAGTACTTC. Protein: CASSFSRMFPYEQYF. The gene calls are TRBV11-2 and TRBJ2-7; the D is unclear. The germline V and J ends were trimmed by 3 bases and 2 bases, with 14 bases remaining between them. The CDR3 loop spans 15 amino acids. Germline CDR1 reads SGHAT; CDR2 reads FQNNGV.

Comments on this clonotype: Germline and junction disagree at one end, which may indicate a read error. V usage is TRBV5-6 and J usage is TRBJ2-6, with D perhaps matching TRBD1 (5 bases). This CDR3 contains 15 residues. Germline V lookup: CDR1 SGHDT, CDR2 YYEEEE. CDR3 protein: CVSSRFSSGANVLAF. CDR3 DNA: TGTGTCAGCAGCAGATTTTCCTCTGGGGCCAACGTCCTGGCTTTC.

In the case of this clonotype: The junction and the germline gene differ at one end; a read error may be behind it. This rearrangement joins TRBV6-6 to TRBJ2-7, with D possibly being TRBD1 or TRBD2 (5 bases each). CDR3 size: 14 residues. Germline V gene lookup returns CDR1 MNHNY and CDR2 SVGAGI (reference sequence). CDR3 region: CASSYGRENYEQYF. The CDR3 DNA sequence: TGTGCCAGCAGTTATGGCAGGGAGAACTACGAACAGTACTTC.

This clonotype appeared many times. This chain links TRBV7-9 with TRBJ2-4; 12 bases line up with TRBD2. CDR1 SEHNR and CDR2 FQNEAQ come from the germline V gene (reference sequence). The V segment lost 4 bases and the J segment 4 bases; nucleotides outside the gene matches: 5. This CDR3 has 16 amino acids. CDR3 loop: CASSSPGLAGKNIQYF. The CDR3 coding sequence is TGTGCCAGCAGCTCGCCAGGACTAGCGGGAAAAAACATTCAGTACTTC.

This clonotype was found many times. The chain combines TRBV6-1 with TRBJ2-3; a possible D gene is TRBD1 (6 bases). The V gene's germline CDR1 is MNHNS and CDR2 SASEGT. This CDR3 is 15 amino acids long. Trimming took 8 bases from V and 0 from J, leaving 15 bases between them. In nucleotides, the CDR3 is TGTGCCAGCTCACCCAGGGGCGGGAGCACAGATACGCAGTATTTT. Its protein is CASSPRGGSTDTQYF.

CDR3 in DNA: TGTGCCAGCACCCTAAAGGGTGGCGGGTCTCATACAGATACGCAGTATTTT. Amino acid sequence: CASTLKGGGSHTDTQYF. The rearrangement joins TRBV7-8 to TRBJ2-3; tentative D call: TRBD2 (5 bases). The CDR3 covers 17 residues. Germline V lookup: CDR1 SGHVS, CDR2 FQNEAQ. V was shortened by 7 bases and J by 3 bases, with 23 bases between the two germline ends.

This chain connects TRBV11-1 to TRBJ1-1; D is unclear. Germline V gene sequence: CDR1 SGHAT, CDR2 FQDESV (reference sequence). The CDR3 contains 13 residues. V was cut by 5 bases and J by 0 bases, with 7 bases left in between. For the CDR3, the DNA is TGTGCCAGCAGCCGCCAGGTGAACACTGAAGCTTTCTTT. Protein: CASSRQVNTEAFF.

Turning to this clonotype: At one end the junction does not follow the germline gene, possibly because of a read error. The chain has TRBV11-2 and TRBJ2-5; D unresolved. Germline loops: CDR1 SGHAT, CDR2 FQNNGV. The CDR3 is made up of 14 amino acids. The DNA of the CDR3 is TGTACCAGCAGCTTAGACGATCTCCAAGAGACCCAGTATTTC. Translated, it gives CTSSLDDLQETQYF.

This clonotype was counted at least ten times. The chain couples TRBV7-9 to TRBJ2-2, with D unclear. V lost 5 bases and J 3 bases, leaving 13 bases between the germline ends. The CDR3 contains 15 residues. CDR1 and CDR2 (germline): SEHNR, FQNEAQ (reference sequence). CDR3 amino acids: CASSLVGEYTGELFF. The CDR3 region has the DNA TGTGCCAGCAGCCTCGTGGGCGAGTACACCGGGGAGCTGTTTTTT.